These 16 T cell receptor beta chains came from one sample sequenced in a study of blood T cell repertoires in COVID-19. Clones were sequenced by immunoSEQ multiplex PCR, and TCRdb holds only the in-frame ones, with some missing. The data show roughly 100,000 clones, approximately 72% seen once. Sequencing input: peripheral blood. The receptors here all came from a woman in her 70s with acute or convalescent COVID-19.

The chain employs TRBV5-1 and TRBJ1-1, with no clear D. The germline V gene encodes CDR1 SGHRS and CDR2 YFSETQ. This CDR3 is 14 amino acids long. V gave up 2 bases and J gave up 5 bases, with 13 bases separating them. The CDR3 sequence: CASSFNVGRTEAFF. The CDR3 DNA reads TGCGCCAGCAGCTTTAATGTCGGGAGGACTGAAGCTTTCTTT.

The chain links TRBV5-1 to TRBJ2-3; 8 positions agree with TRBD2. This CDR3 region has 14 residues. The ends lost 7 bases at V and 2 bases at J; junction bases unmatched: 6. In germline, CDR1 is SGHRS, CDR2 YFSETQ. CDR3 nucleotide sequence: TGCGCCAGCGGATATAGCGGGGACACAGATACGCAGTATTTT. It is translated as CASGYSGDTDTQYF.

CDR3 nucleotide sequence: TGTGCCAGCAGTAAATCAGGGGAAAGCTATGGCTACACCTTC. Amino acids: CASSKSGESYGYTF. This chain uses TRBV6-2 or TRBV6-3 with TRBJ1-2, with a possible D match to TRBD1 (6 bases). Germline CDR1 and CDR2: MNHEY and SVGEGT. The CDR3 is 14 residues long. V lost 5 bases and J 4 bases, leaving 14 bases between the germline ends.

This clone was detected a few times. This sequence joins TRBV6-5 and TRBJ2-7; D unclear. The length of the CDR3 is 15 residues. V lost 2 bases, J lost 3 bases, and 14 bases lay in between. CDR1 and CDR2 (germline): MNHEY, SVGAGI. The CDR3 bases are TGTGCCAGCAGTTACCGCGCAGGAAATTACTACGAGCAGTACTTC. As protein: CASSYRAGNYYEQYF.

This chain uses TRBV19 with TRBJ2-2; 7 positions match TRBD1. CDR1 is LNHDA and CDR2 is SQIVND in the germline V gene (reference sequence). The CDR3 runs to 16 residues. V lost 6 bases, J lost 6 bases, and 13 bases stayed unmatched. CDR3 sequence (DNA): TGTGCCAGTAGCCAAGGGCCGACAGGGACGGCCGGGGAGCTGTTTTTT. The encoded protein is CASSQGPTGTAGELFF.

This chain connects TRBV25-1 to TRBJ1-5, with D perhaps matching TRBD1 (5 bases). This CDR3 comprises 16 residues. In germline, CDR1 is MGHDK, CDR2 SYGVNS. Trimming stripped 5 bases from V and 5 bases from J, with 19 bases between. CDR3: CASSPLRQAGHQPQHF. The CDR3 DNA is TGTGCCAGCAGTCCGCTAAGGCAGGCAGGGCATCAGCCCCAGCATTTT.

A word on this clone: A junction boundary mismatches the germline segment, possibly from a read error. V gene TRBV6-5 combines with J gene TRBJ1-2; tentatively, D is TRBD1 (5 bases). Germline V gives CDR1 MNHEY, CDR2 SVGAGI. The CDR3 is 14 amino acids. This CDR3 is CASIAGGRGNVYTF. The CDR3 DNA reads TGTGCCAGCATCGCGGGGGGGAGAGGGAATGTCTACACATTC.

This chain joins TRBV5-6 and TRBJ2-3; 8 bases are shared with TRBD2. The length of the CDR3 is 19 residues. Losses at the gene ends were 0 bases for V and 0 bases for J; bases not matched to a gene: 12. Germline assignment: CDR1 SGHDT and CDR2 YYEEEE. For the CDR3, the DNA is TGTGCCAGCAGCTTGGCGCGTTTTAGCGGGATAGCTAGCACAGATACGCAGTATTTT. Residues: CASSLARFSGIASTDTQYF.

The genes are TRBV28 and TRBJ1-2; D is uncertain. Germline V gene sequence: CDR1 MDHEN, CDR2 SYDVKM. Trimming cost V 7 bases and J 2 bases, with 11 bases left between them. The CDR3 runs 13 residues. The CDR3 sequence is CASMVSGNYGYTF. CDR3 sequence (DNA): TGTGCCAGCATGGTGTCGGGGAACTATGGCTACACCTTC.

The count of this clone is one. V and J are TRBV23-1 and TRBJ2-2; the match to TRBD2 covers 16 bases. TRBV23-1 is an ORF, and what it does is uncertain. The CDR3 length is 18 residues. V trimming: 3 bases; J trimming: 6 bases; junction bases outside the gene matches: 7. In DNA, the CDR3 is TGCGCCAGCAGTCACCGAGGGACTAGCGGGGGGGCCTCCGGGGAGCTGTTTTTT. Its translation: CASSHRGTSGGASGELFF.

This chain uses TRBV27 with TRBJ1-2; D is possibly TRBD1 (6 bases). V was shortened by 5 bases and J by 4 bases, with 11 bases between the two germline ends. The CDR3 length is 13 residues. CDR1 is MNHEY, CDR2 SMNVEV, per germline (reference sequence). Here the CDR3 DNA reads TGTGCCAGCAGTCTGACAGGTTTCTATGGCTACACCTTC. Translating gives CASSLTGFYGYTF.

The chain recombines TRBV6-5 with TRBJ1-6, with 8 bases aligning to TRBD1. CDR1 MNHEY and CDR2 SVGAGI come from the germline V gene. The ends lost 2 bases at V and 6 bases at J; junction bases unmatched: 3. The CDR3 contains 15 residues. In DNA, the CDR3 is TGTGCCAGCAGTTACAGGGACAGGTTTAATTCACCCCTCCACTTT. Amino acids: CASSYRDRFNSPLHF.

The chain carries TRBV5-1 and TRBJ2-7, with no clear D. There are 12 residues in the CDR3. Trimming took 0 bases from V and 5 from J, leaving 6 bases between them. Germline CDR1 and CDR2: SGHRS and YFSETQ. CDR3 sequence reads: CASSLVQNEQYF. The CDR3 DNA reads as TGCGCCAGCAGCTTGGTACAGAACGAGCAGTACTTC.

V and J are TRBV5-5 and TRBJ2-1; D may be TRBD2 (5 bases). This CDR3 comprises 14 residues. CDR1 is SGHKS and CDR2 is YYEKEE in the germline V gene (reference sequence). V lost 4 bases and J lost 9, with 17 bases in between. The CDR3: CASSNFGDTGEQFF. CDR3 DNA sequence: TGTGCCAGCAGCAATTTCGGGGATACGGGTGAGCAGTTCTTC. The whole variable domain, remainder taken from reference TRBV5-5 and TRBJ2-1, is DAGVTQSPTHLIKTRGQQVTLRCSPISGHKSVSWYQQVLGQGPQFIFQYYEKEERGRGNFPDRFSARQFPNYSSELNVNALLLGDSALYLCASSNFGDTGEQFFGPGTRLTVL.

The chain couples TRBV25-1 to TRBJ1-2, with D possibly being TRBD1 (5 bases). This CDR3 region has 13 residues. Trimming removed 6 bases from V and 4 bases from J, with 12 bases in between. Germline V lookup: CDR1 MGHDK, CDR2 SYGVNS. In nucleotides, the CDR3 is TGTGCCAGCAGGCCGCAGGGTCCCTATGGCTACACCTTC. As protein: CASRPQGPYGYTF.

The rearrangement joins TRBV27 to TRBJ1-4; tentative D call: TRBD1 (5 bases). The CDR3 has 13 residues. V gave up 4 bases and J gave up 10 bases, with 13 bases separating them. Germline V gives CDR1 MNHEY, CDR2 SMNVEV (reference sequence). Written as DNA, the CDR3 is TGTGCCAGCAGTTGGGGGGTTTCTGGAAAACTGTTTTTT. Encoded protein: CASSWGVSGKLFF.